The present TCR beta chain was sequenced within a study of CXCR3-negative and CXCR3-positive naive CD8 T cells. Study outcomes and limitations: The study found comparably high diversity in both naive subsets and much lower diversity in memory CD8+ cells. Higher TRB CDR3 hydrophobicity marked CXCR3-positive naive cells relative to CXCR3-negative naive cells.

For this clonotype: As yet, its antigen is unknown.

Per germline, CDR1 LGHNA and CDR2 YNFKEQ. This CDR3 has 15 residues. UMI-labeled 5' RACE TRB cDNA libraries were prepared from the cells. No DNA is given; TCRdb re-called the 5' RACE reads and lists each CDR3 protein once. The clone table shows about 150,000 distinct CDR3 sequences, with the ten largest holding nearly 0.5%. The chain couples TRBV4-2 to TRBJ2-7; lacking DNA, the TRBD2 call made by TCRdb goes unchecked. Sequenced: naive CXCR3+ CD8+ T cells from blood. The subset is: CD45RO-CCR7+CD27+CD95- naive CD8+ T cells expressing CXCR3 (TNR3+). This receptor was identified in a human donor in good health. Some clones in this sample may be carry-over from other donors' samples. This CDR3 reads CASGGLAGVSGEQYF.